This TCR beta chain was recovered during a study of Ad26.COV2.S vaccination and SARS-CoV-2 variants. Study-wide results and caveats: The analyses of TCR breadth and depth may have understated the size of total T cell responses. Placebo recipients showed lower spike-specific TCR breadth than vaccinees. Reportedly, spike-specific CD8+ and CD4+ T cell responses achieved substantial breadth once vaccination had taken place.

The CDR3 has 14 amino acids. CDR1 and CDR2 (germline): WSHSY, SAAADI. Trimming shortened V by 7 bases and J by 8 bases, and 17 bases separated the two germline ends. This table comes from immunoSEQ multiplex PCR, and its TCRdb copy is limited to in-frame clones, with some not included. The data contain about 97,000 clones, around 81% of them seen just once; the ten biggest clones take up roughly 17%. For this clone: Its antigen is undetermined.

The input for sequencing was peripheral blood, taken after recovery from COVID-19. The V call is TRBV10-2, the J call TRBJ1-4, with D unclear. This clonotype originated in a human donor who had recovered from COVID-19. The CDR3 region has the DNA TGCGCCAGCATCGGACCCACCCTGGGGGAAAAACTGTTTTTT. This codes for CASIGPTLGEKLFF.